Below, one T cell receptor beta chain is given with its context. Trimming removed 5 bases from V and 9 bases from J; junction bases left unmatched: 13. This CDR3 comprises 16 residues. The germline CDR1 and CDR2 sequences are LNHDA and SQIVND (reference sequence). Original processing methods: Estimation of nucleated cell counts was performed using reference gene primer amplification. The method was immunoSEQ multiplex PCR; TCRdb's version includes in-frame clones alone and lacks a portion of them. V, J and clone size derive from that table, while D and trimming were established from the DNA sequence. Counted here are some 86,000 clones, under 90% occurring once; the ten biggest clones make up roughly 14%. This entry comes from a study of blood T cell repertoires in COVID-19. Across the whole study: Acute and convalescent COVID-19 samples came from the United States, Italy and Spain. T cells, B-cell-depleted T cells, or PBMCs supplied cDNA or gDNA.

The sample consisted of peripheral blood. The rearrangement links TRBV19 to TRBJ2-4, with 10 bases that match TRBD1. This receptor was obtained from a woman in her sixties or seventies with acute or convalescent COVID-19. CDR3 in amino acids: CASSPHQDRGLSIQYF. The DNA for the CDR3 is TGTGCCAGTAGTCCCCACCAGGACAGGGGGTTGAGCATTCAGTACTTC.